Detailed here is one T cell receptor beta chain. Its specificity is unknown. Sequencing was performed with immunoSEQ multiplex PCR; in TCRdb, only in-frame clones are kept and a portion is missing. The table shows around 150,000 clones, with approximately 84% occurring only once. The data are from a study of cytomegalovirus exposure and HLA in healthy donors. Study-wide results and caveats: Reports credit the classifier with highly specific, highly sensitive diagnosis of cytomegalovirus status.

The donors were members of the approximately 120-subject validation cohort (separate from the 666-subject first cohort). V lost 3 bases and J 2 bases, leaving 8 bases between the germline ends. CDR3 length: 13 residues. Per the germline V gene, CDR1 is MGHDK and CDR2 is SYGVNS. V is TRBV25-1 and J is TRBJ2-7; D is possibly TRBD1 (5 bases). The material sequenced was PBMCs. The TCR comes from a man younger than 45 in good health and CMV-seropositive. The DNA for the CDR3 is TGTGCCAGCAGTGAGCAGGGCCCCTACGAGCAGTACTTC. Translating gives CASSEQGPYEQYF.